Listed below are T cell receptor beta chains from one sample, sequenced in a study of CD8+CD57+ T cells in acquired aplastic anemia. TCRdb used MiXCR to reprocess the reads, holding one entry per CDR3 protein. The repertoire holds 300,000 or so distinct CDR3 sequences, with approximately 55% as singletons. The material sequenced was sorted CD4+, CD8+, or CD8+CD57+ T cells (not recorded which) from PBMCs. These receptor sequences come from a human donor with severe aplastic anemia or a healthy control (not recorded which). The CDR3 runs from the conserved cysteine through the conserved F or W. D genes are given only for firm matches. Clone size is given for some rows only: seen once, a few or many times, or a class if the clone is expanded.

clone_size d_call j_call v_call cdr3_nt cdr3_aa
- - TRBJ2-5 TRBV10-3 TGTGCCATCAGTGACCACGGACACCAAGAGACCCAGTACTTC CAISDHGHQETQYF
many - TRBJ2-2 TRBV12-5 TGTGCTAGTGGCAATCGAGTATTCGGGGAGCTGTTTTTT CASGNRVFGELFF
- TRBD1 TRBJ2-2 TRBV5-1 TGCGCCAGCAGCTCCCCACAGGGGAGTATCGGGGAGCTGTTTTTT CASSSPQGSIGELFF
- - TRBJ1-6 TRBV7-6 TGTGCCAGCAGCCGGGTCGGGGGCGATTCACCCCTCCACTTT CASSRVGGDSPLHF
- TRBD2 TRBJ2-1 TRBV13 TGTGCCAGCAGCACCGGGGGGTACAATGAGCAGTTCTTC CASSTGGYNEQFF
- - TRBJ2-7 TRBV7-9 TGTGCCAGCAGCTTAGGGTCAGGCCGCCGCGAGCAGTACTTC CASSLGSGRREQYF
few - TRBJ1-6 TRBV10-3 TGTGCCATCAGTGAGGGGGTCGGGGCAGGGTGGTCACCCCTCCACTTT CAISEGVGAGWSPLHF
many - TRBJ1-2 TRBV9 TGTGCCAGCAGCGTAGAAAGGGGGGGGCTCGGTGGCTACACCTTC CASSVERGGLGGYTF
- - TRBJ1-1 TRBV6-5 TGTGCCAGCAGTTACGGGGAGTACACTGAAGCTTTCTTT CASSYGEYTEAFF
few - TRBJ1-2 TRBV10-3 TGTGCCATCAGTGAGCCCCTTCAAGGGTATGGCTACACCTTC CAISEPLQGYGYTF
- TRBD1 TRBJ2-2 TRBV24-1 TGTGCCACCAGTGATCGACAGGGCGGGAACACCGGGGAGCTGTTTTTT CATSDRQGGNTGELFF
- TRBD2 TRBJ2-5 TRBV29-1 TGCAGCTTCCTGGGGGGGTTAGGGAGAGAGACCCAGTACTTC CSFLGGLGRETQYF
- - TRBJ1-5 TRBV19 TGTGCCAGTAGTACCAACGCCGGCAATCAGCCCCAGCATTTT CASSTNAGNQPQHF
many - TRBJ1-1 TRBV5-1 TGCGCCAGCAGCTTGGGGGCAGGGGCCGCTGAAGCTTTCTTT CASSLGAGAAEAFF
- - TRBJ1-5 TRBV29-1 TGCAGCGTTGTCGCAGGGGTGGGGCAGCCCCAGCATTTC CSVVAGVGQPQHF
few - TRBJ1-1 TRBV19 TGTGCCAGTAGTATAGCAGGAAATGGGAACACTGAAGCTTTCTTT CASSIAGNGNTEAFF
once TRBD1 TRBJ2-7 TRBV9 TGTGCCAGCAGCTACGTCGACAGGGCCTACGAGCAGTACTTC CASSYVDRAYEQYF
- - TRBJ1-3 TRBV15 TGTGCCACCAGCAAAAGGGCATTCTCTGGAAACACCATATATTTT CATSKRAFSGNTIYF
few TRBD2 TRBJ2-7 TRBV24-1 TGTGCCACCAGTGATGGCCTAGCGGGAGGGTTCTACGAGCAGTACTTC CATSDGLAGGFYEQYF
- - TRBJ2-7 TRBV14 TGTGCCAGCAGCTATGGGACCGCCTACGAGCAGTACTTC CASSYGTAYEQYF
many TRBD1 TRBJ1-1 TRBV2 TGTGCCAGCAGTTTCCGGGACAGATCGAACACTGAAGCTTTCTTT CASSFRDRSNTEAFF
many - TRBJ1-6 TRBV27 TGTGCCAGCAGCTTTGGGGGGGATTCACCCCTCCACTTT CASSFGGDSPLHF
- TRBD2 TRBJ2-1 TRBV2 TGTGCCAGCAGTGGGACTAGCGGGGGGGCCGATGAGCAGTTCTTC CASSGTSGGADEQFF
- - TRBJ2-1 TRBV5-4 TGTGCCAGCACCTCCCAAGGTCTAGAGGAGAATGAGCAGTTCTTC CASTSQGLEENEQFF
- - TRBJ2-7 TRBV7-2 TGTGCCAGCGGTACGGAATACGAGCAGTACTTC CASGTEYEQYF
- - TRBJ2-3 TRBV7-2 TGCGCCAGCAGCCAAGAGACGGACTGGCAAACAGATACGCAGTATTTT CASSQETDWQTDTQYF
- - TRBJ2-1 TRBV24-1 TGTGCCACCAGTGATATCGGGGGATCCTACAATGAGCAGTTCTTC CATSDIGGSYNEQFF
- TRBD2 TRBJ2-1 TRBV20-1 TGCAGTGCCGGGGGTAGGGATAGTGCTAGCGGGAAGGGGGAGCAGTTCTTC CSAGGRDSASGKGEQFF
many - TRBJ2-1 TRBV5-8 TGTGCCAGCAGCTTGCCAGGAGATGAGCAGTTCTTC CASSLPGDEQFF
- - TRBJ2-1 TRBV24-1 TGTAACCACTGTTGTTTCAATGAGCAGTTCTTC CNHCCFNEQFF
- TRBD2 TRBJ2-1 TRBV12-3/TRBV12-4 TGTGCCAGCAGTCCGACTAGCGCTAGTCAGGAGTTCTTC CASSPTSASQEFF
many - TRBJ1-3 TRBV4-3 TGCGCCAGCAGCCAAGACGAAGACTCTGGAAACACCATATATTTT CASSQDEDSGNTIYF